This entry features one TCR beta chain sequence. The sample originates from a study of T cell responses to AZD1222 COVID-19 vaccine. The data were produced by immunoSEQ multiplex PCR, yet TCRdb's version contains in-frame clones alone and is incomplete. The data contain some 130,000 clones, around 86% of them singletons. The CDR3 spans 14 residues. The germline CDR1 and CDR2 sequences are MNHEY and SVGAGI. Trimming took 7 bases from V and 6 from J, leaving 16 bases between them. The clonotype comes from an adult in good health. Sequences were derived from peripheral blood, sampled on day 0 of AZD1222 vaccination. This chain joins TRBV6-5 and TRBJ2-1; D unclear. CDR3 coding DNA: TGTGCCAGCACCTTCGCGAGAAGGGCCAATGAGCAGTTCTTC. Translation: CASTFARRANEQFF.